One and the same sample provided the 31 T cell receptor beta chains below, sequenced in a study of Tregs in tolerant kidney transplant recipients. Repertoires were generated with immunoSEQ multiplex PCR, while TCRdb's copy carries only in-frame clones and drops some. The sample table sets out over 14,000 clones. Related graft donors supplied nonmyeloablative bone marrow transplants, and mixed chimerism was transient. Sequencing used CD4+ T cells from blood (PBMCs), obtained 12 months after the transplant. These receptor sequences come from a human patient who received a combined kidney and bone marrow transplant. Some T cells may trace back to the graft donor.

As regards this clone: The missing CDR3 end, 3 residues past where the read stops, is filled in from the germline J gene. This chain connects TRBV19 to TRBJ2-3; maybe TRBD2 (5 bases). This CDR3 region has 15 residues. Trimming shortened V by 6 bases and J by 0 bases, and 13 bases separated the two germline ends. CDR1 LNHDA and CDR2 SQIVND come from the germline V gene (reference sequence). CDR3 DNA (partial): TGTGCCAGTAGGCCTACTAGTCACAGCACAGATACG. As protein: CASRPTSHSTDT. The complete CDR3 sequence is CASRPTSHSTDTQYF.

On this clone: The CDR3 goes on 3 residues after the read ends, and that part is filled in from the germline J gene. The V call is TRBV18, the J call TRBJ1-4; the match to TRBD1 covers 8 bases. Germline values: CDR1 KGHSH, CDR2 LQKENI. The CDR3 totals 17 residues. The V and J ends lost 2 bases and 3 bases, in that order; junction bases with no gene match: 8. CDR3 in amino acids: CASSPGQGMGPNEKLFF. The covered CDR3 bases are TGTGCCAGCTCACCAGGACAGGGAATGGGGCCTAATGAAAAA.

The chain's CDR3 is CASSPGTSGRAGSHEQYF. Partial CDR3 DNA: TGCGCCAGCAGCCCGGGGACTAGCGGGAGGGCCGGTTCCCACGAG. V is TRBV5-1 and J is TRBJ2-7; 16 bases are shared with TRBD2. The read stops 3 residues short of the end of the CDR3; the missing end is completed from the germline J gene. The germline gives CDR1 SGHRS, CDR2 YFSETQ. CDR3 size: 18 residues. The J segment lost 5 bases and the V segment lost 4 bases, leaving 12 bases of the junction unmatched.

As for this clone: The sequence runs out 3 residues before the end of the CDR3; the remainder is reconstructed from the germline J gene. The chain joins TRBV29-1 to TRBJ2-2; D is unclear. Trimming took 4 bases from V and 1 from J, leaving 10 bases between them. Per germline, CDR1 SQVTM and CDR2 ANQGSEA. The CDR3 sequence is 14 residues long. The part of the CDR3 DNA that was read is TGCAGCGTTGCCTACCTAGTGAACACCGGGGAG. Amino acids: CSVAYLVNTGE. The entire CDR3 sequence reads CSVAYLVNTGELFF.

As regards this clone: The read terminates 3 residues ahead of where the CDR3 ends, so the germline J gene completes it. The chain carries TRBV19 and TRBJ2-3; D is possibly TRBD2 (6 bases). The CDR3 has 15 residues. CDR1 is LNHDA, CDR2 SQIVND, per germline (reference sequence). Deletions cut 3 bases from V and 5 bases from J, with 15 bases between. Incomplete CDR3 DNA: TGTGCCAGTAGTATGGAGGGTTCGAGTGGAGATACG. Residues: CASSMEGSSGDT. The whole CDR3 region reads CASSMEGSSGDTQYF.

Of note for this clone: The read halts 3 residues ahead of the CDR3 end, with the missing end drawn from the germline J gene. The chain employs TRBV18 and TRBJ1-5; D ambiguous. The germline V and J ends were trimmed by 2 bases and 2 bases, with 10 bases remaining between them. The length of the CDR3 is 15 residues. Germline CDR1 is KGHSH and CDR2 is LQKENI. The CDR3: CASSPRSGRNQPQHF. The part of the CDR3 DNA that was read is TGTGCCAGCTCACCAAGGTCAGGCCGCAATCAGCCC.

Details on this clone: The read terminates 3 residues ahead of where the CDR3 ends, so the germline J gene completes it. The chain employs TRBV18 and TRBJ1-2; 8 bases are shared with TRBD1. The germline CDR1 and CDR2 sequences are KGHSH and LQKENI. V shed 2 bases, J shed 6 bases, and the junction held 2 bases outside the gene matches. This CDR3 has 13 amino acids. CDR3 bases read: TGTGCCAGCTCACCAACGACAGGGGATGGC. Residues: CASSPTTGDG. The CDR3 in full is CASSPTTGDGYTF.

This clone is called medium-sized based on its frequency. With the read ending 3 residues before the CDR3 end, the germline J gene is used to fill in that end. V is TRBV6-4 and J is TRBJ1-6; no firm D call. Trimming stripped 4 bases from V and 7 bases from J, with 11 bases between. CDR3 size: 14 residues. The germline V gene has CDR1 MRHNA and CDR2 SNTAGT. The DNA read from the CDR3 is TGTGCCAGCAGTGGCTCTCCAGGAAATTCACCC. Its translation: CASSGSPGNSP. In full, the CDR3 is CASSGSPGNSPLHF.

CDR3 protein: CASSLSAGGPYEQYF. Incomplete CDR3 DNA: TGTGCCAGCAGTCTTTCGGCGGGAGGTCCCTACGAG. V usage is TRBV6-2 or TRBV6-3 and J usage is TRBJ2-7; 8 nucleotides agree with TRBD2. The CDR3 end is not reached by the read, which stops 3 residues before it; the germline J gene fills it in. Per germline, CDR1 MNHEY and CDR2 SVGEGT. This CDR3 has 15 residues. Trimming took 5 bases from V and 2 from J; bases not matched to a gene: 8.

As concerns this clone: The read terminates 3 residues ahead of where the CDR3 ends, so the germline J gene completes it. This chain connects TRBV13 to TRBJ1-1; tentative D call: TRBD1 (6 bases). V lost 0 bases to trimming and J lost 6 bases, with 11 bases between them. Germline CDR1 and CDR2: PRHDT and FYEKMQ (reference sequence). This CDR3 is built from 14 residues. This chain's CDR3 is CASSLGTGSSEAFF. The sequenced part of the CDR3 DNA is TGTGCCAGCAGCTTAGGGACAGGAAGTTCTGAA.

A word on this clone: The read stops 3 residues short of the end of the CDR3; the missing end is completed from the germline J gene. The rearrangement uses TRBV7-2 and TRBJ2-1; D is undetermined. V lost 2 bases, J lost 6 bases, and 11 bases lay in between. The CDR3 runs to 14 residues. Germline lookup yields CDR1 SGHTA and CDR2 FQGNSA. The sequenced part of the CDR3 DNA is TGTGCCAGCAGCTTAAGGCTGACATTCAATGAG. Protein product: CASSLRLTFNE. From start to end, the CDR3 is CASSLRLTFNEQFF.

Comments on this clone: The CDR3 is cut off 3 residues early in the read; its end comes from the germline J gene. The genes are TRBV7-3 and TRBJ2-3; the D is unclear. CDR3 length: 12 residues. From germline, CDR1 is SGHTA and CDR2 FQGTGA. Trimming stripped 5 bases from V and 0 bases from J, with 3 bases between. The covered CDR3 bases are TGTGCCAGCAGCCAAAGCACAGATACG. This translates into CASSQSTDT. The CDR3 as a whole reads CASSQSTDTQYF. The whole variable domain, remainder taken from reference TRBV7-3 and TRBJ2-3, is GAGVSQTPSNKVTEKGKYVELRCDPISGHTALYWYRQSLGQGPEFLIYFQGTGAADDSGLPNDRFFAVRPEGSVSTLKIQRTERGDSAVYLCASSQSTDTQYFGPGTRLTVL.

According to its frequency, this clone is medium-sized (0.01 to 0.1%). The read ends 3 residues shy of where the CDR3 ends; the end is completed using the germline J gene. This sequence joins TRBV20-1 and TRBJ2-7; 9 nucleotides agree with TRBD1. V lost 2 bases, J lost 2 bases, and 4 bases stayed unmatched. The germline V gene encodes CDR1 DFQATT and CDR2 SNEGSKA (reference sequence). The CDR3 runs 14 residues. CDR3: CSARRTGDPYEQYF. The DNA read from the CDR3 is TGCAGTGCTAGAAGGACAGGGGACCCCTACGAG.

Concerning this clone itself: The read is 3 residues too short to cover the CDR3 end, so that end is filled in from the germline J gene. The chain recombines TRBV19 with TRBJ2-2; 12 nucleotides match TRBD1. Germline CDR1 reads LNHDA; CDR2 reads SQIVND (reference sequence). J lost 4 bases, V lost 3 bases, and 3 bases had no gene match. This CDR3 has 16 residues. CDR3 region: CASSIGTGGGTGELFF. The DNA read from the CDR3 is TGTGCCAGTAGTATCGGGACAGGGGGCGGCACCGGGGAG. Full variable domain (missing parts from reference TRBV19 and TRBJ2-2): DGGITQSPKYLFRKEGQNVTLSCEQNLNHDAMYWYRQDPGQGLRLIYYSQIVNDFQKGDIAEGYSVSREKKESFPLTVTSAQKNPTAFYLCASSIGTGGGTGELFFGEGSRLTVL.

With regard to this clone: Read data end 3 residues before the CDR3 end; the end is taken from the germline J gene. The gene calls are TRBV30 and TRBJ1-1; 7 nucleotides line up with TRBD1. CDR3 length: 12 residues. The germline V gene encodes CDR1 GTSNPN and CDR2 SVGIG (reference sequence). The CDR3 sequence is CAWSTQGVEAFF. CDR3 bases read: TGTGCCTGGAGTACCCAGGGGGTTGAG. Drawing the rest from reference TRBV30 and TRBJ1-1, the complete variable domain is SQTIHQWPATLVQPVGSPLSLECTVEGTSNPNLYWYRQAAGRGLQLLFYSVGIGQISSEVPQNLSASRPQDRQFILSSKKLLLSDSGFYLCAWSTQGVEAFFGQGTRLTVV.

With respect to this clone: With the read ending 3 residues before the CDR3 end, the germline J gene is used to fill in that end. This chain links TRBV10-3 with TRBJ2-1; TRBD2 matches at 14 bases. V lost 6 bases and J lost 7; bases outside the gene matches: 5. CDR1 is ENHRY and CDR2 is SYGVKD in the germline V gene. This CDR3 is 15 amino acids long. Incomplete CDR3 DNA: TGTGCCATCAGGACTAGCGGGAGGGGGGCGAATGAG. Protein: CAIRTSGRGANE. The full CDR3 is CAIRTSGRGANEQFF.

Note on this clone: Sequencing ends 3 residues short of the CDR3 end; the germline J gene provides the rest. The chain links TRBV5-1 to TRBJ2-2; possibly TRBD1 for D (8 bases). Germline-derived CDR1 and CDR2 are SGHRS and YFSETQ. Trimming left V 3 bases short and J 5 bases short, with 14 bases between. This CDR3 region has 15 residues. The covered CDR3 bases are TGCGCCAGCAGCTCCACAGGGGGAGGGACCGGGGAG. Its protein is CASSSTGGGTGE. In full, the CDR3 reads CASSSTGGGTGELFF.

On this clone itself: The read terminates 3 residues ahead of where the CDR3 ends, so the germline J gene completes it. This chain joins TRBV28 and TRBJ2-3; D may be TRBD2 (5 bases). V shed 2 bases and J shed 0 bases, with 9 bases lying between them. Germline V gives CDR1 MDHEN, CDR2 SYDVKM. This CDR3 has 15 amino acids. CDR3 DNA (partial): TGTGCCAGCAGTTTAGAGCGGAGTAGCACAGATACG. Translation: CASSLERSSTDT. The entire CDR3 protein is CASSLERSSTDTQYF.

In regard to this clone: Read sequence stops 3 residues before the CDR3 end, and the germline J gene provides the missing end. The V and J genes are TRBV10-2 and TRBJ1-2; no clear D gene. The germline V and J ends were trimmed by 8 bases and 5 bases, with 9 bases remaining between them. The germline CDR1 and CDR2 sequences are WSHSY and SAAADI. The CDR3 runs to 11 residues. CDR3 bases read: TGCGCCAGCTCAACACTATATGGC. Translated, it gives CASSTLYG. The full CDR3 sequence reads CASSTLYGYTF.

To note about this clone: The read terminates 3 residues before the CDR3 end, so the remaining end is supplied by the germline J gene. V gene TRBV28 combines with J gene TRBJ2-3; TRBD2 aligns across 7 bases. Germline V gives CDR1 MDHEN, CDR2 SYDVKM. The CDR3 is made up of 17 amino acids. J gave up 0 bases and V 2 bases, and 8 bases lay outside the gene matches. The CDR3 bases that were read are TGTGCCAGCAGTTTACCGGGACTATCTTCTAGCACAGATACG. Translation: CASSLPGLSSSTDT. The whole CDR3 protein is CASSLPGLSSSTDTQYF. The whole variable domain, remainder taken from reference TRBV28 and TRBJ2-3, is DVKVTQSSRYLVKRTGEKVFLECVQDMDHENMFWYRQDPGLGLRLIYFSYDVKMKEKGDIPEGYSVSREKKERFSLILESASTNQTSMYLCASSLPGLSSSTDTQYFGPGTRLTVL.

This chain's CDR3 is CASSATGVRQPQHF. The CDR3 DNA, read in part, is TGTGCCAGCAGTGCAACAGGGGTCCGACAGCCC. The chain has TRBV6-1 and TRBJ1-5; 7 bases agree with TRBD1. The read ends 3 residues before the CDR3 terminus; that terminus is restored from the germline J gene. The CDR3 totals 14 residues. The V gene end was trimmed by 4 bases and the J gene end by 7 bases; junction bases not matched to a gene: 7. Germline CDR1 and CDR2: MNHNS and SASEGT.

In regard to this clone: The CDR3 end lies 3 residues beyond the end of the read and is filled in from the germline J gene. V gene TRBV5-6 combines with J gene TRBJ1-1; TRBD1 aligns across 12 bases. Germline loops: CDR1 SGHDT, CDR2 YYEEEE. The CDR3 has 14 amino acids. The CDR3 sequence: CASSGDRGRVEAFF. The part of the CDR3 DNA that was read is TGTGCCAGCAGCGGGGACAGGGGGCGTGTAGAA.

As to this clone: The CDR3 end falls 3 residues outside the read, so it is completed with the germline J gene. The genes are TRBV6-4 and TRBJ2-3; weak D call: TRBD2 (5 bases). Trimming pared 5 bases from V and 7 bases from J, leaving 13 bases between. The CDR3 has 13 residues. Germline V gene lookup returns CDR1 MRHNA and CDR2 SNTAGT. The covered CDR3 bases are TGTGCCAGCAGTCAAACTAGATCGAATACG. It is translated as CASSQTRSNT. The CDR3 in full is CASSQTRSNTQYF.

Partial CDR3 DNA: TGTGCCAGCAGTTCTCGGAACACTGAA. It translates to CASSSRNTE. The full CDR3 protein reads CASSSRNTEAFF. The rearrangement links TRBV28 to TRBJ1-1; D unclear. The CDR3 end falls 3 residues outside the read, so it is completed with the germline J gene. The V gene lost 4 bases and the J gene lost 1 base, with 4 bases spanning the gap. The CDR3 length is 12 residues. From germline, CDR1 is MDHEN and CDR2 SYDVKM.

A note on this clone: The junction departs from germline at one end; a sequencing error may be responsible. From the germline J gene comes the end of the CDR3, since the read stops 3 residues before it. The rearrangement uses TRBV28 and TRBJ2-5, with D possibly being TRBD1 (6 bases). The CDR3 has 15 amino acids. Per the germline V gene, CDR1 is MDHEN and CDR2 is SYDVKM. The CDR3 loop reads CASRPYRQDQATQYF. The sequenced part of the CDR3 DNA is TGTGCCAGCAGACCCTATCGACAGGACCAAGCGACC. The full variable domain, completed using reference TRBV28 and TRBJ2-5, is DVKVTQSSRYLVKRTGEKVFLECVQDMDHENMFWYRQDPGLGLRLIYFSYDVKMKEKGDIPEGYSVSREKKERFSLILESASTNQTSMYLCASRPYRQDQATQYFGPGTRLLVL.

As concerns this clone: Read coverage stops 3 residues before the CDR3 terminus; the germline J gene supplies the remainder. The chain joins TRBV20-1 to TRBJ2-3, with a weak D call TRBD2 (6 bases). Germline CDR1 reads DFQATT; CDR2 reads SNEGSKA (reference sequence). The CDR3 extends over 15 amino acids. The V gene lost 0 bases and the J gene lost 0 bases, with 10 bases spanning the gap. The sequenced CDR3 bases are TGCAGTGCTAGAGAGGCCAGCGGGAGCACAGATACG. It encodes CSAREASGSTDT. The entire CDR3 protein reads CSAREASGSTDTQYF.

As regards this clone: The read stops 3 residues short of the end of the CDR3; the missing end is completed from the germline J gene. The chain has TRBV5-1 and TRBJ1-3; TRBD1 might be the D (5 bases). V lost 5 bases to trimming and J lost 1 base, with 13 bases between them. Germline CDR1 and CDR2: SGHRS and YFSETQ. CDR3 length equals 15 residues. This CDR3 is CASRFDSASGNTIYF. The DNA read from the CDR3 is TGCGCCAGCAGGTTCGACAGCGCTTCTGGAAACACC.

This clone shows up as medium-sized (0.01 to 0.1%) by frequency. CDR3 bases read: TGCGCCAGCAGCAGCGGGCAGGGAAGGTTTGCACCC. Protein: CASSSGQGRFAP. From start to end, the CDR3 is CASSSGQGRFAPLHF. This chain uses TRBV5-1 with TRBJ1-6, with D tentatively TRBD1 (5 bases). The read comes to an end 3 residues before the CDR3 does, leaving the germline J gene to fill in the end. V was clipped by 4 bases and J by 11 bases, with 19 bases between them. The germline CDR1 and CDR2 sequences are SGHRS and YFSETQ. The CDR3 is 15 amino acids.

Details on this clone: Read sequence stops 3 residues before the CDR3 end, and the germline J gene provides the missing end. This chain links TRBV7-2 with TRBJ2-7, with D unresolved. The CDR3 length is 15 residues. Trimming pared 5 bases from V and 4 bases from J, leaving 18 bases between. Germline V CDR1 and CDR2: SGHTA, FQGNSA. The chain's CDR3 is CASSPRNAAIYEQYF. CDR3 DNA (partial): TGTGCCAGCAGCCCTCGAAACGCGGCAATTTACGAG.

The CDR3 loop is CASSHSPQREGREGTQYF. Partial CDR3 DNA: TGCGCCAGCAGCCATTCTCCGCAGCGGGAGGGCCGGGAGGGTACG. This chain connects TRBV4-1 to TRBJ2-3; 10 nucleotides agree with TRBD2. The observed sequence ends 3 residues before the CDR3 terminus, with the missing tail filled in from the germline J gene. Losses at the gene ends were 3 bases for V and 8 bases for J; bases not matched to a gene: 17. From germline, CDR1 is MGHRA and CDR2 YSYEKL. CDR3 length equals 18 residues.

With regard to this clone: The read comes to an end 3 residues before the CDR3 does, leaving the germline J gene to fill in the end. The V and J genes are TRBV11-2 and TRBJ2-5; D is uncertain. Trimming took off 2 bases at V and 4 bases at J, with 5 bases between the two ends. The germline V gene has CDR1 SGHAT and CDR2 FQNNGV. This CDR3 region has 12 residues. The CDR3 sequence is CASSLIRETQYF. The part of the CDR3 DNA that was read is TGTGCCAGCAGCTTAATTAGAGAGACC.